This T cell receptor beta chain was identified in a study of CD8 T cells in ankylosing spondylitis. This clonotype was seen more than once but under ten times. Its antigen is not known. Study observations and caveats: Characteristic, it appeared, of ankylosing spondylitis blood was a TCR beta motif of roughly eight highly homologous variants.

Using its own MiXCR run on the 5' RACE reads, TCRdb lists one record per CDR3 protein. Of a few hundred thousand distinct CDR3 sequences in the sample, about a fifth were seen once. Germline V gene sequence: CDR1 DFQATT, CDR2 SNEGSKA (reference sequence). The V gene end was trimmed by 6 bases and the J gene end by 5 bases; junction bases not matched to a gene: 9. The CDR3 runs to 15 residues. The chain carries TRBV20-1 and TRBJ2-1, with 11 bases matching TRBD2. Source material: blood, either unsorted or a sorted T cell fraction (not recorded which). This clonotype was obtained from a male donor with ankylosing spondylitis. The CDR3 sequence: CSAHAGTSGNNEQFF. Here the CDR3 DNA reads TGCAGTGCACATGCCGGGACTAGCGGTAACAATGAGCAGTTCTTC.